The present T cell receptor beta chain was sequenced within a study of CD8 T cells in Susac syndrome. cDNA came from around 0.5 to 1 ug RNA primed by random hexamers. TCRdb redid the calling of the immunoSEQ multiplex PCR reads with MiXCR, one entry per CDR3 protein. The sample includes approximately 190,000 distinct CDR3 sequences, around 95% seen only once; the top ten take around 0.16%. The diagnostic criteria were recently defined, and patients with Susac syndrome met them for definite or probable disease. Per germline, CDR1 LNHDA and CDR2 SQIVND (reference sequence). Trimming removed 4 bases from V and 8 bases from J; junction bases left unmatched: 10. This CDR3 spans 15 amino acids.

The specimen was CD8+ T cells from PBMCs. The TCR was taken from a human donor with Susac syndrome. This chain joins TRBV19 and TRBJ1-2, with 10 nucleotides matching TRBD1. The CDR3 DNA is TGTGCCAGTAGTAGCCCGGACAGGGGGACCTTCGGCTACACCTTC. Its translation: CASSSPDRGTFGYTF.